The sequence of this T cell receptor (beta chain) was determined in a study of blood T cell repertoires in COVID-19. Study details: Acute and convalescent COVID-19 specimens originated in the United States, Italy and Spain. The analysed material was cDNA or gDNA that came from T cells, B-cell-depleted T cells, or PBMCs.

Trimming at V came to 3 bases and at J to 3 bases, leaving 4 bases not matched to a gene. The CDR3 runs 15 residues. Germline-derived CDR1 and CDR2 are SGHVS and FQNEAQ. Study processing details: Quantification of nucleated cells was approximated via reference gene primer amplification. Sequencing was performed with immunoSEQ multiplex PCR; in TCRdb, only in-frame clones are kept and a portion is missing. That table gives V, J and clone size, and the DNA gave D and trimming. The table has 250,000 to 400,000 clones, more than 70% seen once. In Seattle, patients joined the study during active infection and were tracked longitudinally.

The chain has TRBV7-8 and TRBJ2-3; 9 bases match TRBD1. The clonotype originates from a woman under 40 with COVID-19, enrolled during active disease. The sample taken for sequencing was peripheral blood. The CDR3 bases are TGTGCCAGCAGCTTCTACAGGGGGCGGACAGATACGCAGTATTTT. Its translation: CASSFYRGRTDTQYF.